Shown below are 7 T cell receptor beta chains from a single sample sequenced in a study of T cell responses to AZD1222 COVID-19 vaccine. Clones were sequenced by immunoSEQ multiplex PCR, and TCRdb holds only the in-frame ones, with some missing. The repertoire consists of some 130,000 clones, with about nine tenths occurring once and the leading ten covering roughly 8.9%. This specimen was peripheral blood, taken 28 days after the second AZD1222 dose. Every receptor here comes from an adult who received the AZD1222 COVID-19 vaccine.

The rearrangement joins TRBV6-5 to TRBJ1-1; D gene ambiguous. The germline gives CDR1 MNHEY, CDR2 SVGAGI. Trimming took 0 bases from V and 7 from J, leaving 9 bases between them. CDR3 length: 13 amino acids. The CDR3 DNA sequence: TGTGCCAGCAGTTACTCGAGTAGCAGTGAAGCTTTCTTT. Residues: CASSYSSSSEAFF.

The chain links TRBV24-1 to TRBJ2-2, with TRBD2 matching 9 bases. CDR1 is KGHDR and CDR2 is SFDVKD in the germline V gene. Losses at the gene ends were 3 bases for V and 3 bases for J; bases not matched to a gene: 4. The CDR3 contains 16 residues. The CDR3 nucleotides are TGTGCCACCAGTGATCCTAGCGGGGCGGACACCGGGGAGCTGTTTTTT. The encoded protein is CATSDPSGADTGELFF.

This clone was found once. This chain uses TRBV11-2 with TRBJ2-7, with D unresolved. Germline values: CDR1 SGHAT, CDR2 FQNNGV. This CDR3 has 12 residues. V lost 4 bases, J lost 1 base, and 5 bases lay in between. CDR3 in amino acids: CASSSYSYEQYF. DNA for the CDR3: TGTGCCAGCAGCTCCTATTCCTACGAGCAGTACTTC.

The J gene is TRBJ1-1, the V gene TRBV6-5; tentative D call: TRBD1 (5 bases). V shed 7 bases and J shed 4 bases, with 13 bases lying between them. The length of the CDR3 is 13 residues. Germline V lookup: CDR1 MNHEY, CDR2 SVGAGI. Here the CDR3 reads CASNQGWGTEAFF. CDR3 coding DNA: TGTGCCAGCAACCAGGGATGGGGCACTGAAGCTTTCTTT.

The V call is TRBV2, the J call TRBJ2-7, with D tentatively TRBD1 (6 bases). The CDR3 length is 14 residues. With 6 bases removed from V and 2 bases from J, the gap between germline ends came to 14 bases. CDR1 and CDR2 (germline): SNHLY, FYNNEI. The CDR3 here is CASRGTLTPYEQYF. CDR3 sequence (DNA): TGTGCCAGCAGAGGGACACTCACTCCCTACGAGCAGTACTTC.

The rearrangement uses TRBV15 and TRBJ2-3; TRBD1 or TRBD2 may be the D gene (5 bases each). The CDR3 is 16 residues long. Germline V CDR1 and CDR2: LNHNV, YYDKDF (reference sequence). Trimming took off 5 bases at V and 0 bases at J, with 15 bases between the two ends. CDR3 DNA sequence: TGTGCCACCAGCGGCCTCCTCAGGGACAGCACAGATACGCAGTATTTT. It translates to CATSGLLRDSTDTQYF.

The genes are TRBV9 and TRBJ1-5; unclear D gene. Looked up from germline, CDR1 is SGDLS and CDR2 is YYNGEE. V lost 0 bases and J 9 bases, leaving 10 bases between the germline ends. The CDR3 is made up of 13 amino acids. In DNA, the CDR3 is TGTGCCAGCAGCGTAGGGGAGTTGGGGCCCCAGCATTTT. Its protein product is CASSVGELGPQHF. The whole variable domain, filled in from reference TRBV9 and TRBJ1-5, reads DSGVTQTPKHLITATGQRVTLRCSPRSGDLSVYWYQQSLDQGLQFLIQYYNGEERAKGNILERFSAQQFPDLHSELNLSSLELGDSALYFCASSVGELGPQHFGDGTRLSIL.